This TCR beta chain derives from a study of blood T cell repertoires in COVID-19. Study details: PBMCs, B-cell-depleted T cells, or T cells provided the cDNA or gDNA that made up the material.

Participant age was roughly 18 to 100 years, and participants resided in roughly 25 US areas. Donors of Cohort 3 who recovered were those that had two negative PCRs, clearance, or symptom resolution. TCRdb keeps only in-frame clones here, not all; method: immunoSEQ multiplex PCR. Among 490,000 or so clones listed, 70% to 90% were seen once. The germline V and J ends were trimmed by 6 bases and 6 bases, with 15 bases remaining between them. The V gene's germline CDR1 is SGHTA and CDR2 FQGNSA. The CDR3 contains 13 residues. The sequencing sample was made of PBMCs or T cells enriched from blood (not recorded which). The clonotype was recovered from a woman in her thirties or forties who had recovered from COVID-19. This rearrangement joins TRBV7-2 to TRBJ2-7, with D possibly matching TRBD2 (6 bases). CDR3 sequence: CASRPGLGGEQYF. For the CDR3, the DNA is TGTGCCAGCAGACCGGGACTTGGGGGCGAGCAGTACTTC.